This TCR beta chain was sequenced in a study of blood T cell repertoires in COVID-19. On the study more broadly: Samples of COVID-19 (acute and convalescent) were obtained from the United States, Italy and Spain.

CDR1 is SGHDT, CDR2 YYEEEE, per germline. Between the trimmed V and J ends, which lost 1 base and 3 bases, there was a span of 10 bases. This CDR3 spans 14 amino acids. As processed by the authors: Amplifying reference gene primers gave estimates of nucleated cell counts. Assay: immunoSEQ multiplex PCR; the TCRdb copy retains only in-frame clones and omits some. V and J calls and clone size come straight from that table; D and trimming were deduced from the DNA. This table has 130,000 to 150,000 clones, around 81% appearing once. Sequencing was performed on peripheral blood. This chain uses TRBV5-6 with TRBJ1-2, with a weak D call TRBD1 (6 bases). This clonotype was sampled from a man between 60 and 70 years old with active or convalescent COVID-19. CDR3 nucleotide sequence: TGTGCCAGCAGCTTGACAGGGAGGGACTATGGCTACACCTTC. This sequence encodes CASSLTGRDYGYTF.